Reported below is one T cell receptor (beta chain). The sample belongs to a study of blood T cell repertoires in COVID-19. Study summary: Donors in the United States, Italy and Spain gave samples during acute or convalescent COVID-19. PBMCs, B-cell-depleted T cells, or T cells provided the cDNA or gDNA that made up the material.

From germline, CDR1 is SNHLY and CDR2 FYNNEI. This CDR3 has 15 residues. V trimming: 5 bases; J trimming: 2 bases; junction bases outside the gene matches: 5. In the study's own analysis: Estimates of nucleated cell counts were drawn from the amplification of reference gene primers. Assay: immunoSEQ multiplex PCR; the TCRdb copy retains only in-frame clones and omits some. V, J and clone size are taken as reported in that table, and D and trimming were inferred from the DNA itself. The sample shows 95,000 to 100,000 clones, approximately 92% of them seen only once. The source is a man between 50 and 59 years old with active COVID-19. The sample taken for sequencing was peripheral blood. V and J are TRBV2 and TRBJ2-1, with TRBD2 identical over 8 bases. CDR3 protein: CASSQLAGPYNEQFF. CDR3 bases: TGTGCCAGCAGTCAGCTAGCGGGTCCCTACAATGAGCAGTTCTTC.